This T cell receptor beta chain originates from a study of blood T cells in healthy people across ages. The study, taken as a whole, reports: Diversity of TCR beta per million T cells declined in a roughly linear way with age.

Looked up from germline, CDR1 is SGHTA and CDR2 is FQGTGA. This CDR3 spans 15 amino acids. The J segment lost 9 bases and the V segment lost 5 bases, leaving 12 bases of the junction unmatched. A J-beta primer mix and a sample-barcoded 5' primer were used in a second PCR of roughly 6 to 12 cycles. TCRdb re-called the 5' RACE reads through MiXCR, storing one row per CDR3 protein. The table includes about 680,000 distinct CDR3 sequences, 49% detected once. On this clonotype itself: Its specificity is not known.

The sequence was collected from a woman in her fifties or sixties in good health. The rearrangement joins TRBV7-3 to TRBJ2-1, with 8 nucleotides matching TRBD1. The specimen sequenced was blood. CDR3 loop: CASSAGTGQLSEQFF. CDR3 in DNA: TGTGCCAGCAGCGCCGGGACAGGCCAGTTGAGTGAGCAGTTCTTC.